This T cell receptor (beta chain) was sequenced in a study of blood T cells in healthy people across ages. The germline V and J ends were trimmed by 6 bases and 0 bases, with 8 bases remaining between them. The CDR3 is 14 amino acids. Germline values: CDR1 LNHNV, CDR2 YYDKDF (reference sequence). A J-beta primer mix and a sample-barcoded 5' primer were used in a second PCR of roughly 7 to 12 cycles. TCRdb re-analysed the 5' RACE reads in MiXCR, keeping a single row per CDR3 protein. The sample has hundreds of thousands of distinct CDR3 sequences; about 50% are singletons. Ten milliliters of peripheral blood were drawn from each donor into EDTA-treated tubes. No fewer than 6 million PBMCs went into each sample.

The rearrangement joins TRBV15 to TRBJ2-2; D ambiguous. This receptor was identified in a woman older than 75 in good health. The sample was blood. The CDR3 DNA sequence: TGTGCCACCAGTCGGCAGACGAACACCGGGGAGCTGTTTTTT. Translation gives CATSRQTNTGELFF.